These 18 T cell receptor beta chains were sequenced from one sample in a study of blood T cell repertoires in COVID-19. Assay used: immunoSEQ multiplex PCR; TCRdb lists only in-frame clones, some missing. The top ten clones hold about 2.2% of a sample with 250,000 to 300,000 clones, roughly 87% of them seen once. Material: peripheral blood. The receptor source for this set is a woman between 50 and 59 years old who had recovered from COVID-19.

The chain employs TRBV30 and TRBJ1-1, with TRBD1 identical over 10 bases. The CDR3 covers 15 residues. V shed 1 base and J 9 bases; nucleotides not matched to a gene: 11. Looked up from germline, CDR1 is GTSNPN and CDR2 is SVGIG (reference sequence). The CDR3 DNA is TGTGCCTGGAGTGGGATAGGGACAGGGGACCTGAAAGCTTTCTTT. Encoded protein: CAWSGIGTGDLKAFF.

The CDR3 here is CASSELGLSGSYGYTF. The CDR3 nucleotides read TGTGCCAGCAGTGAACTGGGGCTTTCAGGTTCCTATGGCTACACCTTC. The V and J genes are TRBV6-1 and TRBJ1-2, with a possible D match to TRBD1 (5 bases). V gave up 2 bases and J gave up 4 bases, with 17 bases separating them. This CDR3 contains 16 residues. Germline V CDR1 and CDR2: MNHNS, SASEGT.

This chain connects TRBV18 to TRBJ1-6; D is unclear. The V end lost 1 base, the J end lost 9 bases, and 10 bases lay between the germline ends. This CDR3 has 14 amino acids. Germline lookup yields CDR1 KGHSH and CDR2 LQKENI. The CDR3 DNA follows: TGTGCCAGCTCACCACGTTCGGAGCGTTCACCCCTCCACTTT. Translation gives CASSPRSERSPLHF.

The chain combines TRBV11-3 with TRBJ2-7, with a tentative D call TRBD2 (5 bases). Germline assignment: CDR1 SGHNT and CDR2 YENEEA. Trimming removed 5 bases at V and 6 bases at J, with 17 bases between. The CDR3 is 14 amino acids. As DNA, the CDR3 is TGTGCCAGCAGCCCCGGGCCGGATCGGGGCGAGCAGTACTTC. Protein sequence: CASSPGPDRGEQYF.

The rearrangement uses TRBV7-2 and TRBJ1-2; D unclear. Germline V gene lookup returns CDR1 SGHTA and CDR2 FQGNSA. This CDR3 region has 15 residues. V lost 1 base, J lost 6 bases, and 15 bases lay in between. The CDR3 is CASSLGGAGKNGYTF. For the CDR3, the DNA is TGTGCCAGCAGCTTAGGCGGAGCGGGGAAGAATGGCTACACCTTC.

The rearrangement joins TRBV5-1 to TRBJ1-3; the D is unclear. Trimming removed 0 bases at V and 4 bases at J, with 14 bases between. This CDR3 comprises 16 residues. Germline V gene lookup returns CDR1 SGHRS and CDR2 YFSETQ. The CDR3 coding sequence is TGCGCCAGCAGCTTGGATCGGCCCGCGGGGGGAAACACCATATATTTT. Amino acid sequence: CASSLDRPAGGNTIYF.

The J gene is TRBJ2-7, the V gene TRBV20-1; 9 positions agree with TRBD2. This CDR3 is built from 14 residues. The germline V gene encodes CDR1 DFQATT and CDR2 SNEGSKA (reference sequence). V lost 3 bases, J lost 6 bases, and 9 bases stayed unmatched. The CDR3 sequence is CSASVAGGPAEQYF. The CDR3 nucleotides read TGCAGTGCTAGTGTGGCGGGAGGGCCCGCCGAGCAGTACTTC.

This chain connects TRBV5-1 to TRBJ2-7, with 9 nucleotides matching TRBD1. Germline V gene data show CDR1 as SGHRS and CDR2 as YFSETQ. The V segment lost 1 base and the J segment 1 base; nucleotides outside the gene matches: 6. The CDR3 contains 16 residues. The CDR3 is CASSLSLGTGSYEQYF. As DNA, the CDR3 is TGCGCCAGCAGCTTGTCTCTAGGGACAGGGTCCTACGAGCAGTACTTC.

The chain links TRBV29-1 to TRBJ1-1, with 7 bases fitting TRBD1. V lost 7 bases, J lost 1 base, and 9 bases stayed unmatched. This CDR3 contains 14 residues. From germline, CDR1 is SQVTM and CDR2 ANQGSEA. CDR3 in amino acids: CSGSRGFENTEAFF. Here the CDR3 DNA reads TGCAGCGGGAGCAGGGGGTTCGAGAACACTGAAGCTTTCTTT.

CDR3 DNA: TGTGCCAGCAGCCAAGGCGGGAGCTCCTACAATGAGCAGTTCTTC. Translating it yields CASSQGGSSYNEQFF. This chain uses TRBV3-1 (or the pseudogene TRBV3-2) with TRBJ2-1; 7 nucleotides align to TRBD2. V lost 1 base to trimming and J lost 0 bases; unmatched junction nucleotides: 0. Germline-derived CDR1 and CDR2 are LGHDT and YNNKEL (reference sequence). The CDR3 has 15 residues.

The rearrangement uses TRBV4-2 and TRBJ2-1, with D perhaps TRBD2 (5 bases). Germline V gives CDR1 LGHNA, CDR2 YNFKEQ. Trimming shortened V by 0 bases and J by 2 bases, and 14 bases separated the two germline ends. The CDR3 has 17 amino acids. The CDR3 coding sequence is TGTGCCAGCAGCCAAGATAGAGGAGGTCCCCCCTACAATGAGCAGTTCTTC. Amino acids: CASSQDRGGPPYNEQFF.

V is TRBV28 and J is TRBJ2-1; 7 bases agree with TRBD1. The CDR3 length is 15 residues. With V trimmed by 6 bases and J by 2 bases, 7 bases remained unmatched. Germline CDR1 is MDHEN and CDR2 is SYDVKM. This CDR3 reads CASRPDRVAYNEQFF. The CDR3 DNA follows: TGTGCCAGCAGACCCGACAGGGTCGCCTACAATGAGCAGTTCTTC.

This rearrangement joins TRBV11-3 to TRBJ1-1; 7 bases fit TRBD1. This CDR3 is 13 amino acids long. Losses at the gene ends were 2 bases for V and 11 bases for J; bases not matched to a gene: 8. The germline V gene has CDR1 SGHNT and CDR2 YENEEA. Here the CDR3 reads CASSLITGAQAFF. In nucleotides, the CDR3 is TGTGCCAGCAGCTTAATAACAGGGGCCCAGGCTTTCTTT.

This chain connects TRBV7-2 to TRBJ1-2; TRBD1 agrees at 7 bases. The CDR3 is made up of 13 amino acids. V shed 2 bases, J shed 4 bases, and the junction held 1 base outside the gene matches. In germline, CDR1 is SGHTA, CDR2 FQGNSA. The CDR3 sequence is CASSLWTGYGYTF. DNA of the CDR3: TGTGCCAGCAGCTTATGGACAGGCTATGGCTACACCTTC.

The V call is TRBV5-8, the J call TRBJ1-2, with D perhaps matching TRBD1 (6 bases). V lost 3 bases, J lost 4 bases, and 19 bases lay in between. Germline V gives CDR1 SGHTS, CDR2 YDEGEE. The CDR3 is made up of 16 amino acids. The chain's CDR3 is CASSSGTRASVYGYTF. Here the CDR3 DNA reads TGTGCCAGCAGCTCCGGGACAAGGGCTTCAGTCTATGGCTACACCTTC.

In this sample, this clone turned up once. CDR3: CAISERQGHEQYF. Written as DNA, the CDR3 is TGTGCCATCAGTGAGAGACAGGGCCACGAGCAGTACTTC. The rearrangement links TRBV10-3 to TRBJ2-7; the match to TRBD1 covers 7 bases. With V trimmed by 2 bases and J by 5 bases, 3 bases remained unmatched. The CDR3 has 13 amino acids. From germline, CDR1 is ENHRY and CDR2 SYGVKD.

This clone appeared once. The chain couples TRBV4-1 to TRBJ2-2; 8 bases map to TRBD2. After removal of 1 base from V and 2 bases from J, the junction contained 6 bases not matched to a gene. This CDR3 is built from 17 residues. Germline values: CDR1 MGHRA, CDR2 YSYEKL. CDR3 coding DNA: TGCGCCAGCAGCCAAGCAAGGACTAGCTCTAACACCGGGGAGCTGTTTTTT. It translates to CASSQARTSSNTGELFF.

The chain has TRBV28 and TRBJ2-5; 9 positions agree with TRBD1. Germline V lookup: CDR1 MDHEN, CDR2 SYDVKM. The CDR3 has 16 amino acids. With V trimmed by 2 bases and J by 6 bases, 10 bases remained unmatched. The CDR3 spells CASSLPTGGGGQTQYF. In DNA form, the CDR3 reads TGTGCCAGCAGTTTACCCACAGGGGGCGGTGGGCAGACCCAGTACTTC.